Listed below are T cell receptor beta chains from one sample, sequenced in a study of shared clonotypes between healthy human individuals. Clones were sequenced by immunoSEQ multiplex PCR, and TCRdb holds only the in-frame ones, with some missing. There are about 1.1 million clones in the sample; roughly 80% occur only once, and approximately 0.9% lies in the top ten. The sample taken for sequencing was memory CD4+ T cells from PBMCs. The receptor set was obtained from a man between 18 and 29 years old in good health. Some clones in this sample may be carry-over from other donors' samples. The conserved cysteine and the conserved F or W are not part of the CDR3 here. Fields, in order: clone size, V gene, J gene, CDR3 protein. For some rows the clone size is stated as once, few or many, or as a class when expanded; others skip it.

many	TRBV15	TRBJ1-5	ATSSRTGGSQPQH
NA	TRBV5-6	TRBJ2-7	ASSFDRVAYEQY
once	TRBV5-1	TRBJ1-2	ASSYWATYGYT
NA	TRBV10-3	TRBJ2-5	AISDPTGAGETQY
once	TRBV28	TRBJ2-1	ASSPGTGLGQF
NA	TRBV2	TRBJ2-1	ASSQQGGYNEQF
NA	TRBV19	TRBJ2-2	ASSRGANTGELF
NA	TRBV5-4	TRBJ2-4	ASSLDTRTQNIQY
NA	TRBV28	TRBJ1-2	ASQGRTRGYT
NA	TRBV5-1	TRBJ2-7	ASSLAGGPESSYEQY
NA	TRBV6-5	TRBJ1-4	ASRRDSNEKLF
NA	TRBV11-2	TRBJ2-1	ASSLVFQPAYNEQF
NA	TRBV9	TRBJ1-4	ASSVGQGNEKLF
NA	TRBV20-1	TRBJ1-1	SARRVTEAF
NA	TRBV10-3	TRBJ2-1	AIRARQGAYNEQF
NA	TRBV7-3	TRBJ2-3	ASSLSSTDTQY
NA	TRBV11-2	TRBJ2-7	ASSLGLASYEQY
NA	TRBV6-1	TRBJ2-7	ASSEGKREGSYEQY
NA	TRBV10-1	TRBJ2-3	ASSEGTSGITDTQY
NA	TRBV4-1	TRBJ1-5	ASSTRPIFSNQPQH
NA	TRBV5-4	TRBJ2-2	ASSLEQGRGELF
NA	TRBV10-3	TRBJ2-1	AISLQGGTYNEQF
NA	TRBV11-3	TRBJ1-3	ASSLGPGAIY
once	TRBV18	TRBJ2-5	ASSRYQETQY
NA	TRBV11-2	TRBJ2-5	ASSPSPPATQY
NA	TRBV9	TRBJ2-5	ASSVDAGELVGTQY
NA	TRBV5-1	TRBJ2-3	ASSLVGGRVAITDTQY
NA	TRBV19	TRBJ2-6	ASGERSSGANVLT
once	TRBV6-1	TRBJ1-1	ASSEGTGEAF
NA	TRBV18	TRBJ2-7	ASSRYSSTGESSYEQY
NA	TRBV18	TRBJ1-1	ASSPGDDTEAF
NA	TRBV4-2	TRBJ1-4	ASSQDGGVVF
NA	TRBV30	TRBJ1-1	AWSDYPPSESF
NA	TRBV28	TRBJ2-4	ASDTGENIQY
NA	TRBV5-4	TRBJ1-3	ASSLWGNTIY
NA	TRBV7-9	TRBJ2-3	ASSLIPNLADTQY
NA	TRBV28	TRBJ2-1	ASSPARGRAPYNEQF
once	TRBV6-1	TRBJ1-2	ASSEALGGYGYT
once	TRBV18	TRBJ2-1	ASSPRGQGVEQF
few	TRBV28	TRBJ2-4	ATLKQGPGIQY